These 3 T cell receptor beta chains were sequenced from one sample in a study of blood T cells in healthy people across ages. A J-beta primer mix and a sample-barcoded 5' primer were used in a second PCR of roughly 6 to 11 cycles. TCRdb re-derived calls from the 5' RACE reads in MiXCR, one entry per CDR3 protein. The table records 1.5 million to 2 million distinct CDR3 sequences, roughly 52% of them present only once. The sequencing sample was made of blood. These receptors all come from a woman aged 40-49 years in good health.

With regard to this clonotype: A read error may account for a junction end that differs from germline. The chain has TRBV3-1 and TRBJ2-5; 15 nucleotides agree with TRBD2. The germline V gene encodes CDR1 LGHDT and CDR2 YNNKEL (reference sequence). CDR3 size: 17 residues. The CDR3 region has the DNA TGTGCCAGCGGCCAACCGGGACTAGCGGGGGGCCAAGAGACCCAGTACTTC. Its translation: CASGQPGLAGGQETQYF.

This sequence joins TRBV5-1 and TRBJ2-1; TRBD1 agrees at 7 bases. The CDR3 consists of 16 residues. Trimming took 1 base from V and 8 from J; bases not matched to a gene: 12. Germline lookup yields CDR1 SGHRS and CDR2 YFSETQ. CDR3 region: CASSLLAGGLGDEQFF. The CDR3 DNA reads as TGCGCCAGCAGCTTGCTCGCAGGGGGTTTAGGTGATGAGCAGTTCTTC.

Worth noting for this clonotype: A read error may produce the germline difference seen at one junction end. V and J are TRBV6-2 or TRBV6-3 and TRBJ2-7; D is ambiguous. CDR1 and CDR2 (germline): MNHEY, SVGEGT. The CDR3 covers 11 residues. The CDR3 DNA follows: TGTGCCGGCAGGCGTCCATGGGAGCAGTACTTC. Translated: CAGRRPWEQYF.